A selection of T cell receptor beta chains follows, all from one sample in a study of blood T cell repertoires in COVID-19. Profiling relied on immunoSEQ multiplex PCR, and the TCRdb table lists in-frame clones only, not all of them. The sample has under 95,000 clones; around 81% are singletons. Sequenced: peripheral blood. The receptor set was obtained from a woman between 70 and 85 years old with acute or convalescent COVID-19. CDR3s include the opening cysteine and the closing phenylalanine or tryptophan. A D gene is named only where the DNA matches it firmly. Clone size is shown for a subset of rows, as once, few, many or a class of expanded clone.

d_call,clone_size,v_call,j_call,cdr3_aa,cdr3_nt
NA,NA,TRBV12-3/TRBV12-4,TRBJ2-1,CASSLSTANEQFF,TGTGCCAGCAGTTTGTCGACAGCCAATGAGCAGTTCTTC
NA,once,TRBV18,TRBJ1-4,CASSPPSRGGEKLFF,TGTGCCAGCTCACCACCGTCCCGGGGAGGTGAAAAACTGTTTTTT
NA,few,TRBV7-3,TRBJ1-1,CASSFSGNTEAFF,TGTGCCAGCAGCTTTTCGGGGAACACTGAAGCTTTCTTT
TRBD1,NA,TRBV11-2,TRBJ2-7,CASSLGHGQGDEQYF,TGTGCCAGCAGCTTAGGTCACGGACAGGGTGACGAGCAGTACTTC
TRBD1,few,TRBV11-3,TRBJ1-2,CASSLNPGGDGYTF,TGTGCCAGCAGCTTAAACCCAGGGGGCGATGGCTACACCTTC
NA,once,TRBV10-3,TRBJ1-3,CAIRSSGNTIYF,TGTGCCATCAGGAGCTCTGGAAACACCATATATTTT
TRBD1,few,TRBV7-9,TRBJ1-1,CASSHSAGGTEAFF,TGTGCCAGCAGCCACAGTGCAGGGGGAACTGAAGCTTTCTTT
NA,NA,TRBV20-1,TRBJ1-1,CSARGWTEAFF,TGCAGTGCTAGGGGCTGGACTGAAGCTTTCTTT
TRBD1,NA,TRBV27,TRBJ2-7,CASSSRQGIYIYEQYF,TGTGCCAGCAGTTCCCGACAGGGGATCTATATCTACGAGCAGTACTTC
TRBD1,NA,TRBV6-4,TRBJ1-6,CASSQTGEDSPLHF,TGTGCCAGCAGCCAAACAGGGGAGGATTCACCCCTCCACTTT